Each of the 17 T cell receptor beta chains below was sequenced from the same sample in a study of cytomegalovirus exposure and HLA in healthy donors (TCRdb year 2017). The library came from the immunoSEQ multiplex PCR assay. For the multiplex PCR, a mixture combining 60 forward primers for TCR Vbeta segments and 13 reverse primers for TCR Jbeta segments was used. TCRdb took over this immuneACCESS table, retaining in-frame rearrangements with V and J assigned. Such tables are incomplete; in checked studies, under half of the missing clones stem from an unresolved V gene, and the remainder is unexplained. This sample has about 200,000 clones in its table, and just under 70% of those were observed once. 2.6% of the sample comes from the top ten. Sample: PBMCs. These receptors originate from a man aged 35 to 55 in good health and CMV-seropositive.

The rearrangement links TRBV5-4 to TRBJ1-2; 10 nucleotides align to TRBD1. The CDR3 extends over 13 amino acids. V was pared by 4 bases and J by 8 bases, with 5 bases of the junction left unmatched. Germline-derived CDR1 and CDR2 are SGHNT and YYREEE (reference sequence). The CDR3 DNA reads as TGTGCCAGCAGCGACGGGACAGGGGCGGGCTACACCTTC. Residues: CASSDGTGAGYTF.

This clone was detected only a few times. The rearrangement joins TRBV19 to TRBJ2-5, with a weak D call TRBD1 (6 bases). CDR3 length: 14 amino acids. V lost 2 bases and J 5 bases, leaving 12 bases between the germline ends. Germline V gives CDR1 LNHDA, CDR2 SQIVND (reference sequence). The CDR3 DNA reads TGTGCCAGTAGTATACGAGGGGGATGGGAGACCCAGTACTTC. It specifies CASSIRGGWETQYF.

A few counts support this clone. This chain joins TRBV6-5 and TRBJ1-1; the D gene is possibly TRBD1 (6 bases). The CDR3 runs 14 residues. CDR1 and CDR2 (germline): MNHEY, SVGAGI. V lost 4 bases and J 1 base, leaving 10 bases between the germline ends. The CDR3 bases are TGTGCCAGCAGTTTCAAACAGGGGAACACTGAAGCTTTCTTT. It codes for CASSFKQGNTEAFF.

The V gene is TRBV28, the J gene TRBJ1-5; no reliable D call. This CDR3 has 15 amino acids. Germline-derived CDR1 and CDR2 are MDHEN and SYDVKM. V was pared by 5 bases and J by 2 bases, with 13 bases between. This CDR3 is CASSPPGNGNQPQHF. The CDR3 nucleotides are TGTGCCAGCAGTCCCCCGGGGAATGGCAATCAGCCCCAGCATTTT.

This clone was detected once. This sequence joins TRBV7-2 and TRBJ2-2; unclear D gene. V lost 5 bases and J 4 bases, leaving 8 bases between the germline ends. The CDR3 covers 13 residues. Germline V gene lookup returns CDR1 SGHTA and CDR2 FQGNSA. DNA for the CDR3: TGTGCCAGCAGCCTGGCGGCCACCGGGGAGCTGTTTTTT. Translated: CASSLAATGELFF.

This sequence joins TRBV14 and TRBJ2-1, with 10 bases fitting TRBD2. V lost 3 bases to trimming and J lost 4 bases; unmatched junction nucleotides: 3. The CDR3 is 15 amino acids. CDR1 SGHDN and CDR2 FVKESK come from the germline V gene. The CDR3 DNA sequence: TGTGCCAGCAGCCACATAGCGGGGGGATACAATGAGCAGTTCTTC. Protein sequence: CASSHIAGGYNEQFF.

J is TRBJ2-1 and V is TRBV19; D is unresolved. This CDR3 spans 15 amino acids. V was clipped by 4 bases and J by 2 bases, with 12 bases between them. Per germline, CDR1 LNHDA and CDR2 SQIVND (reference sequence). The CDR3, as DNA: TGTGCCAGTAGTAATCTACCCAATCCCTACAATGAGCAGTTCTTC. Amino acid sequence: CASSNLPNPYNEQFF. The full variable domain, completed using reference TRBV19 and TRBJ2-1, is DGGITQSPKYLFRKEGQNVTLSCEQNLNHDAMYWYRQDPGQGLRLIYYSQIVNDFQKGDIAEGYSVSREKKESFPLTVTSAQKNPTAFYLCASSNLPNPYNEQFFGPGTRLTVL.

This clone showed up just a few times. CDR3 protein: CASSQQGSTYNEQFF. CDR3 in DNA: TGTGCCAGCAGCCAACAGGGTTCTACCTACAATGAGCAGTTCTTC. This chain links TRBV7-6 with TRBJ2-1, with a tentative D call TRBD1 (6 bases). This CDR3 is built from 15 residues. Germline V gene sequence: CDR1 SGHVS, CDR2 FNYEAQ. V was pared by 5 bases and J by 2 bases, with 13 bases between.

The chain employs TRBV6-5 and TRBJ1-2; no firm D call. This CDR3 is 15 amino acids long. Germline V gene sequence: CDR1 MNHEY, CDR2 SVGAGI. V lost 0 bases and J 7 bases, leaving 15 bases between the germline ends. The CDR3 nucleotides are TGTGCCAGCAGTTACTCGCGGAGAGGGTGGTCTGGCTACACCTTC. Translated: CASSYSRRGWSGYTF.

The J gene is TRBJ1-1, the V gene TRBV19; 8 bases fit TRBD1. V dropped 4 bases and J dropped 7; count of bases not matched to a gene: 5. This CDR3 has 13 residues. Germline lookup yields CDR1 LNHDA and CDR2 SQIVND (reference sequence). CDR3 nucleotides: TGTGCCAGTAGTACTAACACAGGGGGTGAAGCTTTCTTT. Translated, it gives CASSTNTGGEAFF. The complete variable domain, with remaining parts taken from reference TRBV19 and TRBJ1-1, reads DGGITQSPKYLFRKEGQNVTLSCEQNLNHDAMYWYRQDPGQGLRLIYYSQIVNDFQKGDIAEGYSVSREKKESFPLTVTSAQKNPTAFYLCASSTNTGGEAFFGQGTRLTVV.

This chain joins TRBV19 and TRBJ1-1; 7 positions match TRBD1. Germline-derived CDR1 and CDR2 are LNHDA and SQIVND (reference sequence). The CDR3 has 14 residues. The V gene end was trimmed by 6 bases and the J gene end by 1 base; junction bases not matched to a gene: 5. The DNA for the CDR3 is TGTGCCAGTAGCCCGACAGGGCAGAACACTGAAGCTTTCTTT. Translation gives CASSPTGQNTEAFF.

This clone has just one count. The rearrangement uses TRBV5-1 and TRBJ1-3; no clear D. V gave up 7 bases and J gave up 2 bases, with 7 bases separating them. CDR3 size: 12 residues. Germline CDR1 is SGHRS and CDR2 is YFSETQ. CDR3 region: CASREPGNTIYF. The DNA for the CDR3 is TGCGCCAGCCGAGAACCTGGAAACACCATATATTTT. The entire variable domain, with the rest obtained from reference TRBV5-1 and TRBJ1-3, is as follows: KAGVTQTPRYLIKTRGQQVTLSCSPISGHRSVSWYQQTPGQGLQFLFEYFSETQRNKGNFPGRFSGRQFSNSRSEMNVSTLELGDSALYLCASREPGNTIYFGEGSWLTVV.

The chain couples TRBV5-1 to TRBJ1-1, with D uncertain. From germline, CDR1 is SGHRS and CDR2 YFSETQ. Trimming pared 0 bases from V and 11 bases from J, leaving 8 bases between. The CDR3 has 11 amino acids. CDR3 residues: CASSLGSEAFF. CDR3 nucleotides: TGCGCCAGCAGCTTGGGTTCGGAGGCTTTCTTT.

This clone has only a few counts. The chain joins TRBV19 to TRBJ1-2; 9 positions match TRBD1. The CDR3 sequence is 15 residues long. From germline, CDR1 is LNHDA and CDR2 SQIVND (reference sequence). The junction had 9 bases not matched to a gene; V was cut back by 4 bases and J by 6 bases. CDR3 sequence (DNA): TGTGCCAGTAGTAGCCCGACAGGGGGGATCGATGGCTACACCTTC. This sequence encodes CASSSPTGGIDGYTF.

The chain combines TRBV5-1 with TRBJ1-6; D may be TRBD1 (5 bases). Trimming took 3 bases from V and 7 from J, leaving 11 bases between them. CDR1 and CDR2 from the germline V gene are SGHRS and YFSETQ. This CDR3 spans 14 amino acids. The CDR3 nucleotides read TGCGCCAGCAGCTCGATAGGGGTCAATTCACCCCTCCACTTT. Its translation is CASSSIGVNSPLHF.

The chain employs TRBV5-5 and TRBJ1-5, with D tentatively TRBD1 (5 bases). Trimming cost V 4 bases and J 4 bases, with 21 bases left between them. CDR1 and CDR2 from the germline V gene are SGHKS and YYEKEE (reference sequence). The CDR3 contains 17 residues. The CDR3 sequence is CASSVLVGGGSNQPQHF. CDR3 sequence (DNA): TGTGCCAGCAGCGTCCTAGTGGGGGGAGGGAGTAATCAGCCCCAGCATTTT.

The V gene is TRBV10-1, the J gene TRBJ1-1; D is ambiguous. CDR3 length: 15 residues. Deletions cut 8 bases from V and 3 bases from J, with 19 bases between. Germline CDR1 and CDR2: WNHNN and SYGVQD (reference sequence). This CDR3 is CASGRAEGGDTEAFF. The CDR3 coding sequence is TGCGCCAGCGGAAGGGCGGAGGGTGGAGACACTGAAGCTTTCTTT.